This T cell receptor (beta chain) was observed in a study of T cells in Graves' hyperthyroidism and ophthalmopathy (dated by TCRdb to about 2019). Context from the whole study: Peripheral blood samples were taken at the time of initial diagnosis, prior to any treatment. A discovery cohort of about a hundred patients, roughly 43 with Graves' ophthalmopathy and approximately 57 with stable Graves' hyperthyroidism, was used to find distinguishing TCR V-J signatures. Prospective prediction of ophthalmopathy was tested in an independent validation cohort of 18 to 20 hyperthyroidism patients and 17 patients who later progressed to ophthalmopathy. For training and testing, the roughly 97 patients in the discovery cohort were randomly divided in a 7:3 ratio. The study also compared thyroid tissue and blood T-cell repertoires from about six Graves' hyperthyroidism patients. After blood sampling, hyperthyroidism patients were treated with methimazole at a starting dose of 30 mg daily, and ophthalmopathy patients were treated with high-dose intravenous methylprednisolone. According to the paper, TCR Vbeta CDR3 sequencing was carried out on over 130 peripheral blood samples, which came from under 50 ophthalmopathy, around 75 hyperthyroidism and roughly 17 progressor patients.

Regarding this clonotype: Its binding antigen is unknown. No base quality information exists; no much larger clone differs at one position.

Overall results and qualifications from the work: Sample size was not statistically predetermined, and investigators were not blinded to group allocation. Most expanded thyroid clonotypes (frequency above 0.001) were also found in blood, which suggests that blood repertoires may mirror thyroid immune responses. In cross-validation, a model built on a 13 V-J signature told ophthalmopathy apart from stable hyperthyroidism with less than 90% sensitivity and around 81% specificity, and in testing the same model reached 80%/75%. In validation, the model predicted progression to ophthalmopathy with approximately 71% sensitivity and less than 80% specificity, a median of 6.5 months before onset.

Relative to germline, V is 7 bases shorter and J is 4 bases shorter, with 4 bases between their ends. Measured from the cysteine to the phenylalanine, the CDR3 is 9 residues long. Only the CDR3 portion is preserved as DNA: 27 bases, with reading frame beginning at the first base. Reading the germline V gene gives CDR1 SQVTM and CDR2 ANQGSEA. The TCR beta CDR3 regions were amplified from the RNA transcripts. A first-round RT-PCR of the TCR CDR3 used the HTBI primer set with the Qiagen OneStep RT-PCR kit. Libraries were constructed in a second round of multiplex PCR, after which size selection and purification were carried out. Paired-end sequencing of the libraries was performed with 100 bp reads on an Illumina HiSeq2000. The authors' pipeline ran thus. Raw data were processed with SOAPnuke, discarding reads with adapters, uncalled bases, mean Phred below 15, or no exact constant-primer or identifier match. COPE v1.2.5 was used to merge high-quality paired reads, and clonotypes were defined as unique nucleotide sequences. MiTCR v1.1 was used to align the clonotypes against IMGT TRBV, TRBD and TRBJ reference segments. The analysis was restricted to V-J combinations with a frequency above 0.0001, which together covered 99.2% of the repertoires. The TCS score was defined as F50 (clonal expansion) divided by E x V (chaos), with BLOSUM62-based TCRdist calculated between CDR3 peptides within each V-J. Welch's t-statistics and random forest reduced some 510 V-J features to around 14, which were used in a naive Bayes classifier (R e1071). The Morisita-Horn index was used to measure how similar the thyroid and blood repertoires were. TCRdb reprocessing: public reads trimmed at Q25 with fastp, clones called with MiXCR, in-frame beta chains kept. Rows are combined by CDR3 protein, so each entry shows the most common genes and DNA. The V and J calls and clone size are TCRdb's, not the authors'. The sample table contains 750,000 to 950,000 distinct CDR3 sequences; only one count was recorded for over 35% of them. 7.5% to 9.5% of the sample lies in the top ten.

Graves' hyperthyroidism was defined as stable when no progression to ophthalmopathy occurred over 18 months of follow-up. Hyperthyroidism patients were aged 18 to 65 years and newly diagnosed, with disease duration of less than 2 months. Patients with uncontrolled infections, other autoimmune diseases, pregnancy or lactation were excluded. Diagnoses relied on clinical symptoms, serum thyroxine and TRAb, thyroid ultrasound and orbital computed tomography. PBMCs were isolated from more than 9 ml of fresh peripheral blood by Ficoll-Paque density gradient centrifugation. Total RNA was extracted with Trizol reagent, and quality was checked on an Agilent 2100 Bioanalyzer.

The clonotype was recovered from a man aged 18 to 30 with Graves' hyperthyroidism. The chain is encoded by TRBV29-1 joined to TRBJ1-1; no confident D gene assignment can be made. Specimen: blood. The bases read TGCAGCGGACCCACTGAAGCTTTCTTT. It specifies CSGPTEAFF.